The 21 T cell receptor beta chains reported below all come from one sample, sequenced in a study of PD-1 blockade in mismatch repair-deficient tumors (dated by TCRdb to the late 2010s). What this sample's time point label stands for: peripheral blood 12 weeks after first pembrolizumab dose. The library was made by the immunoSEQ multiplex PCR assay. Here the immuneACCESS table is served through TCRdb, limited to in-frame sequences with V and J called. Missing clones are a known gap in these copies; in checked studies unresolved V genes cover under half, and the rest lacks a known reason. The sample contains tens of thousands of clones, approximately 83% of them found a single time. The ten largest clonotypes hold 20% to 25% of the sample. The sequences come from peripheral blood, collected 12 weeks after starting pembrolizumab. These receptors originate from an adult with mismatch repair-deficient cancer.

The CDR3 protein is CAWSVEFVRGVNQPQHF. CDR3 DNA: TGTGCCTGGAGTGTAGAATTCGTCAGGGGCGTCAATCAGCCCCAGCATTTT. V gene TRBV30 combines with J gene TRBJ1-5; perhaps TRBD1 as D (6 bases). The V gene lost 0 bases and the J gene lost 3 bases, with 18 bases spanning the gap. The CDR3 sequence is 17 residues long. Germline V gene sequence: CDR1 GTSNPN, CDR2 SVGIG (reference sequence).

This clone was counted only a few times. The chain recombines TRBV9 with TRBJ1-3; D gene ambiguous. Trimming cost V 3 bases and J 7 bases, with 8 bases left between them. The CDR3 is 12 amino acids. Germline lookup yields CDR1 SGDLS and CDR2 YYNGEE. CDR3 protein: CASSASRNTIYF. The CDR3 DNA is TGTGCCAGCAGCGCTAGTCGGAACACCATATATTTT.

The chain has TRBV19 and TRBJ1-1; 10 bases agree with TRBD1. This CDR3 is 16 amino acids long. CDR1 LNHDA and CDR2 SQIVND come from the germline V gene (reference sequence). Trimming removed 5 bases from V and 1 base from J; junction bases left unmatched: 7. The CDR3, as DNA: TGTGCCAGTAGTGTGGGACAGGGGAGGAGGAACACTGAAGCTTTCTTT. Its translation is CASSVGQGRRNTEAFF.

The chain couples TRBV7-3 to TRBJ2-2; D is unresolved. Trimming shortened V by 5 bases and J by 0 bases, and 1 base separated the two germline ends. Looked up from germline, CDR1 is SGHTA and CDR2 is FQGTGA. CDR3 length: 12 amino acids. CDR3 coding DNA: TGTGCCAGCAGCACGAACACCGGGGAGCTGTTTTTT. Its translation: CASSTNTGELFF.

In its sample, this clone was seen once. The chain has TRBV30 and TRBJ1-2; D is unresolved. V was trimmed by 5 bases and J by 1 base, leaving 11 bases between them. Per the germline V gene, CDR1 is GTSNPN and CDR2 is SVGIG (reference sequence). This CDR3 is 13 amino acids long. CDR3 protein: CAWGHSFNYGYTF. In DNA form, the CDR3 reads TGTGCCTGGGGTCACAGCTTTAACTATGGCTACACCTTC.

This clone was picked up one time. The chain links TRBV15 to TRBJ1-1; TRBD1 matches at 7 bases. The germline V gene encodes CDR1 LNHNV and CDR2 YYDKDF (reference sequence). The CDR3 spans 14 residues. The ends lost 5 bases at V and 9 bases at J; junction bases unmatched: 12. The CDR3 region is CATSGGQATRKAFF. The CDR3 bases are TGTGCCACCAGCGGAGGACAGGCCACCCGGAAAGCTTTCTTT. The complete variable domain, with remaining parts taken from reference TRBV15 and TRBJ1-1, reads DAMVIQNPRYQVTQFGKPVTLSCSQTLNHNVMYWYQQKSSQAPKLLFHYYDKDFNNEADTPDNFQSRRPNTSFCFLDIRSPGLGDTAMYLCATSGGQATRKAFFGQGTRLTVV.

Written as DNA, the CDR3 is TGTGCCAGCACGACTAGCGAGGAGGTCTGGTATGAGCAGTTCTTC. Its protein product is CASTTSEEVWYEQFF. The V and J genes are TRBV2 and TRBJ2-1, with 8 bases fitting TRBD2. The CDR3 spans 15 residues. J gave up 8 bases and V 7 bases, and 13 bases lay outside the gene matches. CDR1 is SNHLY and CDR2 is FYNNEI in the germline V gene.

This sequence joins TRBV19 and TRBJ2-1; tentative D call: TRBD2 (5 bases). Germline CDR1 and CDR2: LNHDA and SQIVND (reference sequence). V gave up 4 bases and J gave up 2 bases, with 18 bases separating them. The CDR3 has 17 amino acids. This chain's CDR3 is CASSTQPTAGPYNEQFF. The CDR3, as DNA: TGTGCCAGTAGTACCCAGCCAACTGCGGGCCCCTACAATGAGCAGTTCTTC.

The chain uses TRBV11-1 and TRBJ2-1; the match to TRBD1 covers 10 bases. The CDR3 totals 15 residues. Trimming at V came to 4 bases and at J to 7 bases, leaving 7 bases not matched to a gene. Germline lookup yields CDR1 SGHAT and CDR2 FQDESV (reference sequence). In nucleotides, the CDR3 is TGTGCCAGCAGCTCCCGACAGGGGGCGCGTAATGAGCAGTTCTTC. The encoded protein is CASSSRQGARNEQFF.

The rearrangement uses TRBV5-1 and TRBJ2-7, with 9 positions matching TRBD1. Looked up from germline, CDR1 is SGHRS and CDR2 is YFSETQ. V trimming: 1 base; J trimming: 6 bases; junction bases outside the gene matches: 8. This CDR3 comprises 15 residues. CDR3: CASSLLGQGTSEQYF. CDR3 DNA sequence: TGCGCCAGCAGCTTGCTCGGACAGGGGACGAGCGAGCAGTACTTC. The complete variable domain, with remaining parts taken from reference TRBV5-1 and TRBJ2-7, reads KAGVTQTPRYLIKTRGQQVTLSCSPISGHRSVSWYQQTPGQGLQFLFEYFSETQRNKGNFPGRFSGRQFSNSRSEMNVSTLELGDSALYLCASSLLGQGTSEQYFGPGTRLTVT.

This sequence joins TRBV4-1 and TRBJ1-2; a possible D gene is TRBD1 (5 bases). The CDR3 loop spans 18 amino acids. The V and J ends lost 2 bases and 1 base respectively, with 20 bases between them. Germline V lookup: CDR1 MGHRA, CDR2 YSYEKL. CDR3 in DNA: TGCGCCAGCAGCCAATTTACGCCGAACAGGCCTTATAACTATGGCTACACCTTC. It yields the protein CASSQFTPNRPYNYGYTF.

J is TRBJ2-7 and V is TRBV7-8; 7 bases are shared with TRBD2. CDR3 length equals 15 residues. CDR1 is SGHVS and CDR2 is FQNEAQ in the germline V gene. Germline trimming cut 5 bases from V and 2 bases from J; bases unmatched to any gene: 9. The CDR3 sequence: CASSPRAGRTYEQYF. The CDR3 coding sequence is TGTGCCAGCAGCCCACGAGCGGGACGGACCTACGAGCAGTACTTC.

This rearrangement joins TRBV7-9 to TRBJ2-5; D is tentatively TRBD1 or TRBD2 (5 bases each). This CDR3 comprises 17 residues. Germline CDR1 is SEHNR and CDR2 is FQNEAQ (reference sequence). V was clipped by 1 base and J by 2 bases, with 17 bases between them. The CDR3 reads CASSLELGWGSQETQYF. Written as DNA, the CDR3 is TGTGCCAGCAGCTTAGAACTGGGGTGGGGGTCACAAGAGACCCAGTACTTC. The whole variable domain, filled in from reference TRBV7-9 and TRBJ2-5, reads DTGVSQNPRHKITKRGQNVTFRCDPISEHNRLYWYRQTLGQGPEFLTYFQNEAQLEKSRLLSDRFSAERPKGSFSTLEIQRTEQGDSAMYLCASSLELGWGSQETQYFGPGTRLLVL.

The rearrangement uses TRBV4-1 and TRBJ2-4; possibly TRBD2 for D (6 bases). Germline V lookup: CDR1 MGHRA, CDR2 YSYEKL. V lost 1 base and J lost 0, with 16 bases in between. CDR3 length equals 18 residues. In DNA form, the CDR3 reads TGCGCCAGCAGCCAAGGGGTGAGCGGGTCACTAGCCAAAAACATTCAGTACTTC. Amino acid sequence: CASSQGVSGSLAKNIQYF.

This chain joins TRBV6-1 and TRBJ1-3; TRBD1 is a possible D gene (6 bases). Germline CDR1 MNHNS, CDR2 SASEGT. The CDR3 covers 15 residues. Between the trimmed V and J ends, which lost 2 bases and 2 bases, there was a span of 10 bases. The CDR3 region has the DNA TGTGCCAGCAGTGAACAGGAGGGGGCTGGAAACACCATATATTTT. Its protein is CASSEQEGAGNTIYF.

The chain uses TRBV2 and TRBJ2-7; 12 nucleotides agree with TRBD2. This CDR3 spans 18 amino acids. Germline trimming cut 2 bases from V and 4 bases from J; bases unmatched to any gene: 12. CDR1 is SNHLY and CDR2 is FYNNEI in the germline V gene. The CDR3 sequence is CASSERGLELAGGYEQYF. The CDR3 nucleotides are TGTGCCAGCAGTGAAAGGGGCCTCGAACTAGCGGGAGGATACGAGCAGTACTTC.

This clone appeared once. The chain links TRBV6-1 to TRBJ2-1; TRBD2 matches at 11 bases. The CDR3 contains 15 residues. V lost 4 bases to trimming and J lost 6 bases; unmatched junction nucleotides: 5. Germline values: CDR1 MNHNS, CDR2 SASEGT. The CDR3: CASSGIAGGFNEQFF. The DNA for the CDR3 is TGTGCCAGCAGTGGAATAGCGGGAGGGTTCAATGAGCAGTTCTTC.

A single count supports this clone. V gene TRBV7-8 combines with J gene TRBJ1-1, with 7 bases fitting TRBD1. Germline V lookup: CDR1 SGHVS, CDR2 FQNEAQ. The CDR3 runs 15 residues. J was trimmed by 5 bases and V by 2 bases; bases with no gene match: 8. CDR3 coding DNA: TGTGCCAGCAGCTTACGAGGGGGCGTAGGGACTGAAGCTTTCTTT. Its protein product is CASSLRGGVGTEAFF.

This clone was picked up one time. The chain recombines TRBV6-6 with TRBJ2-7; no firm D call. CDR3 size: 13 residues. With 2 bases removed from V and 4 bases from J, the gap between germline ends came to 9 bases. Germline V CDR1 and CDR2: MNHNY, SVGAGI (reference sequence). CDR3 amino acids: CASSYRQIYEQYF. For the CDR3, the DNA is TGTGCCAGCAGTTACAGGCAGATTTACGAGCAGTACTTC.

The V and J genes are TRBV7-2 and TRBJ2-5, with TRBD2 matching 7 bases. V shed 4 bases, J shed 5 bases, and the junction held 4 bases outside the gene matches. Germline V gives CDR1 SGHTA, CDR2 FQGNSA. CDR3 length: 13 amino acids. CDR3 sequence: CASSWRESETQYF. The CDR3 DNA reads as TGTGCCAGCAGCTGGCGGGAGTCCGAGACCCAGTACTTC.

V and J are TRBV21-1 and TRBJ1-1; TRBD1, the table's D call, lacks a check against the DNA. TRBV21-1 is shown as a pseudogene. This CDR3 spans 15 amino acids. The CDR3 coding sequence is TGTGCCAGCAGCAACCTAGACAGGGTGAACACTGAAGCTTTCTTT. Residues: CASSNLDRVNTEAFF.